This T cell receptor beta chain was found in a study of neurological immune-mediated disorders. This clonotype has at least ten counts. Its antigen remains unidentified. cDNA was made by 5'RACE with 10-nucleotide random UMIs. Each CDR3 protein gets one entry after TCRdb re-called the 5' RACE reads with MiXCR. This sample has approximately 30,000 distinct CDR3 sequences, with 4% found just once. Study-wide findings and caveats: It was HTLV-1-associated myelopathy that showed the most TCR clonal expansion, while multiple sclerosis showed the least, falling below healthy controls.

This CDR3 has 13 amino acids. The V gene lost 5 bases and the J gene lost 7 bases, with 12 bases spanning the gap. The germline V gene encodes CDR1 MDHEN and CDR2 SYDVKM. The chain employs TRBV28 and TRBJ2-1, with a possible D match to TRBD1 (7 bases). The sequenced material came from CD4+ T cells from blood. The receptor was derived from a woman in her forties in good health. CDR3 in DNA: TGTGCCAGCAGTAAATCAGGGGGGAATGAGCAGTTCTTC. Translating gives CASSKSGGNEQFF.